The source of this T cell receptor beta chain is a study of blood T cell repertoires in COVID-19. About the research overall: Samples taken during acute and convalescent COVID-19 were collected in the United States, Italy and Spain. PBMCs, B-cell-depleted T cells, or T cells provided the cDNA or gDNA that made up the material.

The CDR3 length is 12 residues. CDR1 is ENHRY, CDR2 SYGVKD, per germline. V was trimmed by 3 bases and J by 7 bases, leaving 7 bases between them. Authors' analysis steps: Nucleated cell counts were estimated from reference gene primer amplification. Produced via immunoSEQ multiplex PCR; TCRdb's table is partial and in-frame only. That table supplies the V and J calls and clone size; D and trimming were determined from the DNA. This table has some 42,000 clones, around 90% appearing once. This receptor was identified in a human donor in a cohort sampled during active COVID-19. The chain is built from TRBV10-3 and TRBJ1-5, with D unclear. Sequencing used peripheral blood. The CDR3 spells CAISDVGQPQHF. DNA for the CDR3: TGTGCCATCAGTGACGTGGGCCAGCCCCAGCATTTT.